These T cell receptor beta chains were read from a single sample in a study of blood T cell repertoires in COVID-19. Assay: immunoSEQ multiplex PCR; the TCRdb copy retains only in-frame clones and omits some. Of 200,000 to 300,000 clones listed, about 89% are singletons. The specimen sequenced was peripheral blood. The source is a man between 35 and 55 years old who had recovered from COVID-19. Each CDR3 is given with its conserved first and last residue. D genes are given only for firm matches. Size values are once, few and many counts, or a class for expanded clones, and some rows have none.

>TRBV29-1|TRBD1|TRBJ2-7|NA
CSVEDPDRGPAYEQYF
TGCAGCGTTGAAGACCCGGACAGGGGGCCTGCCTACGAGCAGTACTTC
>TRBV27|NA|TRBJ1-5|NA
CASRVTVNSNQPQHF
TGTGCCAGCAGGGTGACAGTTAATAGCAATCAGCCCCAGCATTTT
>TRBV12-5|NA|TRBJ2-2|NA
CASGWGRGNTGELFF
TGTGCTAGTGGCTGGGGCAGGGGGAACACCGGGGAGCTGTTTTTT
>TRBV2|TRBD2|TRBJ2-1|NA
CASRVAGSSYNEQFF
TGTGCCAGCAGAGTAGCGGGGAGCTCCTACAATGAGCAGTTCTTC
>TRBV19|TRBD1|TRBJ1-1|NA
CATFRDRVSTEAFF
TGTGCCACATTCCGGGACAGGGTATCCACTGAAGCTTTCTTT
>TRBV19|TRBD1|TRBJ1-5|NA
CASSTRQGWEPQHF
TGTGCCAGTAGTACTAGACAGGGGTGGGAGCCCCAGCATTTT
>TRBV7-8|TRBD1|TRBJ2-1|NA
CASSLGTGARQFF
TGTGCCAGCAGCTTAGGGACAGGGGCTAGGCAGTTCTTC
>TRBV4-3|NA|TRBJ2-3|NA
CASSPEGHVGADTQYF
TGCGCCAGCAGCCCCGAGGGACACGTAGGGGCAGATACGCAGTATTTT
>TRBV15|TRBD1|TRBJ1-4|NA
CATSLLGDSINEKLFF
TGTGCCACCAGCCTCCTCGGGGACAGCATTAATGAAAAACTGTTTTTT
>TRBV21-1|NA|TRBJ2-2|few
CASTQTGETGKSTGELFF
TGTGCCAGCACCCAGACAGGGGAGACGGGTAAGAGCACCGGGGAGCTGTTTTTT
>TRBV28|TRBD1|TRBJ1-2|few
CASSHRGRPYGYTF
TGTGCCAGCAGCCACAGGGGGCGCCCCTATGGCTACACCTTC
>TRBV5-4|TRBD2|TRBJ2-1|once
CASSLDSGSSNEQFF
TGTGCCAGCAGCTTAGATAGCGGGAGTTCGAATGAGCAGTTCTTC
>TRBV3-1/TRBV3-2|NA|TRBJ2-3|NA
CASSPRYRKMTDTQYF
TGTGCCAGCAGCCCGAGATACAGGAAGATGACAGATACGCAGTATTTT
>TRBV7-2|NA|TRBJ2-5|NA
CASSLVQGRTETQYF
TGTGCCAGCAGCTTAGTACAGGGGAGGACAGAGACCCAGTACTTC
>TRBV7-8|TRBD1|TRBJ2-7|NA
CASSLARTGGEQYF
TGTGCCAGCAGCTTAGCAAGGACAGGCGGGGAGCAGTACTTC
>TRBV13|NA|TRBJ1-3|many
CASNNRGGNTIYF
TGTGCCAGCAATAACCGGGGGGGAAACACCATATATTTT
>TRBV2|NA|TRBJ1-1|NA
CASSEAGVLNTEAFF
TGTGCCAGCAGTGAAGCAGGGGTGTTGAACACTGAAGCTTTCTTT
>TRBV12-3/TRBV12-4|NA|TRBJ1-2|once
CASSGGWGRGYTF
TGTGCCAGCAGTGGAGGCTGGGGAAGGGGCTACACCTTC
>TRBV10-2|NA|TRBJ1-5|NA
CASSETAPSGTRTQPQHF
TGCGCCAGCAGTGAGACGGCCCCCTCCGGGACAAGGACTCAGCCCCAGCATTTT